This TCR beta chain derives from a study of CD8+ T cells in alopecia areata. Study observations and caveats: Sequencing of scalp samples also captures resident alphabeta T cells of normal skin.

This clone appeared once. Antigen unknown. CDR3 length equals 16 residues. Trimming stripped 4 bases from V and 2 bases from J, with 16 bases between. Per germline, CDR1 KGHSH and CDR2 LQKENI. Starting from PBMCs, sorting isolated CD4+ and CD8+ T cells. cDNA prepared by RNA extraction and subsequent reverse transcription served as the template for sequencing. Profiled with immunoSEQ multiplex PCR; TCRdb holds only in-frame clones, not every one. The repertoire holds 100,000 to 120,000 clones, with 55% to 70% as singletons. This clonotype was obtained from a human donor with alopecia areata. Sequences were obtained from NKG2D-low CD8+ T cells sorted from blood. The chain couples TRBV18 to TRBJ2-3; D remains unclear. Here the CDR3 DNA reads TGTGCCAGCTCACAGACTTTGGGGAAACCCACAGATACGCAGTATTTT. It is translated as CASSQTLGKPTDTQYF.